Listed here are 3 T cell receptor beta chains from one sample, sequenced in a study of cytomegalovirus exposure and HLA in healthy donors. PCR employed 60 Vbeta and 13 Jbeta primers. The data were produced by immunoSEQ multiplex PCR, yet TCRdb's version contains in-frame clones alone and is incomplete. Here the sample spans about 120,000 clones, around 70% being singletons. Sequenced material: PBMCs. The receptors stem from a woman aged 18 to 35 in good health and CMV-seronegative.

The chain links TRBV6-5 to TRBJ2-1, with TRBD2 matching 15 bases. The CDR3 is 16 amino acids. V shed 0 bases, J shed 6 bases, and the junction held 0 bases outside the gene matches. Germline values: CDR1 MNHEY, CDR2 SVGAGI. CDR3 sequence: CASSYSGLAGGNEQFF. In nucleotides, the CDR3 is TGTGCCAGCAGTTACTCGGGACTAGCGGGGGGCAATGAGCAGTTCTTC.

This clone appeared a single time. CDR3 in DNA: TGTGCCAGCAGAGAAACCTCCGGGACAGGGGGCAACGAGCAGTACTTC. It encodes CASRETSGTGGNEQYF. This chain uses TRBV6-6 with TRBJ2-7; 12 bases line up with TRBD1. This CDR3 region has 16 residues. V lost 6 bases to trimming and J lost 5 bases; unmatched junction nucleotides: 11. Germline V lookup: CDR1 MNHNY, CDR2 SVGAGI (reference sequence).

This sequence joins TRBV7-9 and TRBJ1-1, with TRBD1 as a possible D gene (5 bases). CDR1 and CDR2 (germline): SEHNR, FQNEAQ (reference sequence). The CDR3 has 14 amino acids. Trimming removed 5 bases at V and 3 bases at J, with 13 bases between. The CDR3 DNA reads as TGTGCCAGCAGCCCCCCGGGGGGGGACACTGAAGCTTTCTTT. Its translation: CASSPPGGDTEAFF.